This paragraph covers one TCR beta chain sequence. Here immunoSEQ multiplex PCR was the method, and the copy in TCRdb shows in-frame clones only, minus some. The sample carries roughly 250,000 clones, 75% to 90% recorded once. Germline CDR1 reads MDHEN; CDR2 reads SYDVKM. V lost 6 bases and J lost 7, with 13 bases in between. The CDR3 contains 14 residues. This specimen belongs to a study of blood T cell repertoires in COVID-19. The specimen sequenced was PBMCs or T cells enriched from blood (not recorded which). V is TRBV28 and J is TRBJ1-6; D is unresolved. The sequence was collected from a woman in her 30s who had recovered from COVID-19. CDR3 in amino acids: CASSLGSQNSPLHF. CDR3 DNA sequence: TGTGCCAGCAGCCTAGGCTCTCAGAATTCACCCCTCCACTTT.